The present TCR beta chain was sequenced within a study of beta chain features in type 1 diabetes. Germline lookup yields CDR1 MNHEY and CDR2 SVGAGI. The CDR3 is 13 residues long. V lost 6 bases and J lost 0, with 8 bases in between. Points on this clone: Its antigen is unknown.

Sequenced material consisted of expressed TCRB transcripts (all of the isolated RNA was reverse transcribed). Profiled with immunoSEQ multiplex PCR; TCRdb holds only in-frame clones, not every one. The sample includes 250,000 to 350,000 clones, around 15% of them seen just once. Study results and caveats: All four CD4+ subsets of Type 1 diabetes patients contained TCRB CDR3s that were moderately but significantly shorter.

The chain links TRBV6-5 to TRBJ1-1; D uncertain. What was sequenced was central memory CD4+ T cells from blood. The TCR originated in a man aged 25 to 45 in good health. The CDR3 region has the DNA TGTGCCAGCAGCTTAATAATGAACACTGAAGCTTTCTTT. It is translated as CASSLIMNTEAFF.